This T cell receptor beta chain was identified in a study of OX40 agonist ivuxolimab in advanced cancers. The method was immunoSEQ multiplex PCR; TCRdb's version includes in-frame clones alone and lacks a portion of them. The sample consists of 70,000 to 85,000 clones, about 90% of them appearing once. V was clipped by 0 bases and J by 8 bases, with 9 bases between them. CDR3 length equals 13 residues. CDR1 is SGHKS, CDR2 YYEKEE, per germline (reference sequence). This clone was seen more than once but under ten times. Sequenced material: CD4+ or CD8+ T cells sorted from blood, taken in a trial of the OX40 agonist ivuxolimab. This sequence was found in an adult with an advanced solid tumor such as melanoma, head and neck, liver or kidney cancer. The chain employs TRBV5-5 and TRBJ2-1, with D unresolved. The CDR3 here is CASSLEYPDEQFF. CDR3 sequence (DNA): TGTGCCAGCAGCTTGGAGTATCCAGATGAGCAGTTCTTC. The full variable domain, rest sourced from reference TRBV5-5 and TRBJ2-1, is DAGVTQSPTHLIKTRGQQVTLRCSPISGHKSVSWYQQVLGQGPQFIFQYYEKEERGRGNFPDRFSARQFPNYSSELNVNALLLGDSALYLCASSLEYPDEQFFGPGTRLTVL.